This T cell receptor (beta chain) was sequenced in a study of T-cell reconstitution after alpha-beta-depleted transplantation in children. The germline CDR1 and CDR2 sequences are SGHRS and YFSETQ. The CDR3 is 16 amino acids. The V and J ends lost 4 bases and 2 bases, in that order; junction bases with no gene match: 9. Unique molecular identifiers featured in how the TCRbeta library was prepared. TCRdb re-analysed the PCR reads in MiXCR, keeping a single row per CDR3 protein. Of hundreds of thousands of distinct CDR3 sequences in the sample, 15% to 20% were seen once. This rearrangement joins TRBV5-1 to TRBJ2-5, with 9 bases identical to TRBD2. The sequence derives from a male patient under 18 who had a stem cell transplant for acute lymphoblastic leukemia, so the T cells may come from the graft donor. Specimen: PBMCs, mostly from graft donor cells, collected 360 days after TCRalphabeta/CD19-depleted stem cell transplant. CDR3 sequence reads: CASSDRGLAGQETQYF. As DNA, the CDR3 is TGCGCCAGCAGCGACCGAGGGCTAGCGGGGCAAGAGACCCAGTACTTC. Together with reference TRBV5-1 and TRBJ2-5, the CDR3 gives the full variable domain: KAGVTQTPRYLIKTRGQQVTLSCSPISGHRSVSWYQQTPGQGLQFLFEYFSETQRNKGNFPGRFSGRQFSNSRSEMNVSTLELGDSALYLCASSDRGLAGQETQYFGPGTRLLVL.